A single sample gave rise to the 15 T cell receptor beta chains below, sequenced in a study of response to subunit inactivated influenza vaccine. TCRdb called the RT-PCR reads again in MiXCR, with one record for every CDR3 protein. The data contain 750,000 to 850,000 distinct CDR3 sequences, roughly 18% of them singletons. The material sequenced was PBMCs from blood, taken 5 days after vaccination. The receptors come from a man aged 45-65 years who received an inactivated influenza vaccine.

This clonotype was recorded a few times. This chain links TRBV5-1 with TRBJ2-7, with D perhaps matching TRBD1 (5 bases). Trimming removed 4 bases from V and 4 bases from J, with 15 bases in between. The V gene's germline CDR1 is SGHRS and CDR2 YFSETQ. The CDR3 has 14 residues. The CDR3 nucleotides read TGCGCCAGCAGCCAAGGGGTCTCGAAATACGAGCAGTACTTC. It specifies CASSQGVSKYEQYF.

The genes are TRBV15 and TRBJ2-3; D remains ambiguous. Germline CDR1 LNHNV, CDR2 YYDKDF (reference sequence). This CDR3 is 15 amino acids long. Trimming cost V 0 bases and J 2 bases, with 9 bases left between them. The CDR3, as DNA: TGTGCCACCAGCAGAGATAGGAGACTCACAGATACGCAGTATTTT. This codes for CATSRDRRLTDTQYF.

This clonotype was counted between two and nine times. The chain combines TRBV11-2 with TRBJ2-1; a weak D match, TRBD2 (7 bases). This CDR3 has 15 amino acids. The V gene lost 3 bases and the J gene lost 7 bases, with 16 bases spanning the gap. The germline gives CDR1 SGHAT, CDR2 FQNNGV. The CDR3 coding sequence is TGTGCCAGCAGCTTGGGGGGGCGCCAGATGAATGAGCAGTTCTTC. The encoded protein is CASSLGGRQMNEQFF.

Comment on this clonotype: A junction end diverges from the germline sequence, so it may reflect a read error. The gene calls are TRBV29-1 and TRBJ2-7; 12 nucleotides agree with TRBD2. Germline V gene lookup returns CDR1 SQVTM and CDR2 ANQGSEA. This CDR3 has 14 amino acids. CDR3 loop: CIVRTSGITYEQYF. CDR3 DNA: TGCATCGTTAGGACTAGCGGGATCACCTACGAGCAGTACTTC.

This clonotype was detected only a few times. V usage is TRBV7-2 and J usage is TRBJ1-2; D remains ambiguous. The CDR3 contains 14 residues. The V gene lost 5 bases and the J gene lost 4 bases, with 14 bases spanning the gap. CDR1 and CDR2 from the germline V gene are SGHTA and FQGNSA. The CDR3 bases are TGTGCCAGCAGCCCTCCCAAAGATGGCTATGGCTACACCTTC. This codes for CASSPPKDGYGYTF.

This sequence joins TRBV7-3 and TRBJ2-5, with 7 bases lining up with TRBD2. Germline CDR1 reads SGHTA; CDR2 reads FQGTGA. V lost 5 bases and J lost 0; bases outside the gene matches: 9. The CDR3 is made up of 16 amino acids. The CDR3 loop is CASSRFGRPYQETQYF. As DNA, the CDR3 is TGTGCCAGCAGCCGTTTCGGGAGGCCGTACCAAGAGACCCAGTACTTC.

V is TRBV20-1 and J is TRBJ2-3, with D hard to call. V was clipped by 8 bases and J by 1 base, with 19 bases between them. The CDR3 loop spans 15 amino acids. Germline assignment: CDR1 DFQATT and CDR2 SNEGSKA (reference sequence). The CDR3 DNA sequence: TGCAGTTTATTTGGCAGCGAAGGCCGCACAGATACGCAGTATTTT. This encodes CSLFGSEGRTDTQYF.

V usage is TRBV20-1 and J usage is TRBJ2-7; 16 bases are a match to TRBD2. V dropped 6 bases and J dropped 7; count of bases not matched to a gene: 18. The CDR3 has 18 residues. CDR1 and CDR2 (germline): DFQATT, SNEGSKA (reference sequence). This chain's CDR3 is CSAQRPGLAGGTRSEQYF. DNA for the CDR3: TGCAGTGCCCAGAGACCGGGACTAGCGGGAGGGACCCGTAGTGAGCAGTACTTC.

The chain has TRBV6-4 and TRBJ2-3, with TRBD2 matching over 8 bases. The CDR3 is made up of 15 amino acids. Unmatched junction bases numbered 7, after V lost 5 bases and J lost 3 bases. CDR1 MRHNA and CDR2 SNTAGT come from the germline V gene. The CDR3 DNA is TGTGCCAGCAGTACCATAGCGGGACCAACAGATACGCAGTATTTT. Translating gives CASSTIAGPTDTQYF.

This clonotype appeared a few times. The chain couples TRBV5-1 to TRBJ2-3, with a tentative D call TRBD2 (5 bases). CDR1 SGHRS and CDR2 YFSETQ come from the germline V gene. CDR3 length: 17 residues. V gave up 1 base and J gave up 3 bases, with 18 bases separating them. The CDR3 reads CASSLYVGSEVTDTQYF. DNA of the CDR3: TGCGCCAGCAGCTTGTATGTCGGTTCGGAGGTGACAGATACGCAGTATTTT.

This clonotype was detected only a few times. This sequence joins TRBV2 and TRBJ2-1; TRBD2 might be the D (6 bases). Germline values: CDR1 SNHLY, CDR2 FYNNEI. V lost 11 bases to trimming and J lost 8 bases, with 19 bases between them. The CDR3 covers 13 residues. DNA of the CDR3: TGTGCCGCCGGAACAGGCGGGGTCCATGAGCAGTTCTTC. Translating it yields CAAGTGGVHEQFF.

J is TRBJ2-2 and V is TRBV2; D possibly uses TRBD1 or TRBD2 (5 bases each). V lost 7 bases, J lost 6 bases, and 9 bases lay in between. The CDR3 has 12 residues. Germline CDR1 SNHLY, CDR2 FYNNEI. The CDR3 protein is CASTRGSGELFF. The CDR3 nucleotides read TGTGCCAGCACGAGGGGTTCCGGGGAGCTGTTTTTT.

This clonotype was seen a few times. This rearrangement joins TRBV5-1 to TRBJ1-1; the D gene is possibly TRBD1 (5 bases). In germline, CDR1 is SGHRS, CDR2 YFSETQ. The CDR3 spans 13 residues. The V end lost 4 bases, the J end lost 7 bases, and 14 bases lay between the germline ends. For the CDR3, the DNA is TGCGCCAGCAGCCGACGGGACCGATTTGAAGCTTTCTTT. This gives the protein CASSRRDRFEAFF. Using reference TRBV5-1 and TRBJ1-1 for the parts outside the CDR3, the full variable domain is KAGVTQTPRYLIKTRGQQVTLSCSPISGHRSVSWYQQTPGQGLQFLFEYFSETQRNKGNFPGRFSGRQFSNSRSEMNVSTLELGDSALYLCASSRRDRFEAFFGQGTRLTVV.

This clonotype was seen more than once but under ten times. V is TRBV5-1 and J is TRBJ2-1; 8 bases match TRBD1. The germline V gene has CDR1 SGHRS and CDR2 YFSETQ. This CDR3 has 16 residues. Germline trimming cut 1 base from V and 6 bases from J; bases unmatched to any gene: 9. The CDR3 protein is CASSLYNRDRINEQFF. CDR3 DNA sequence: TGCGCCAGCAGCTTGTACAACCGGGACAGGATCAATGAGCAGTTCTTC.

V gene TRBV20-1 combines with J gene TRBJ1-5; D is perhaps TRBD1 (5 bases). Per the germline V gene, CDR1 is DFQATT and CDR2 is SNEGSKA (reference sequence). This CDR3 comprises 17 residues. V lost 6 bases, J lost 0 bases, and 21 bases lay in between. CDR3 loop: CSATRDLGGLSNQPQHF. CDR3 DNA: TGCAGTGCCACCCGGGACCTGGGAGGGCTTAGCAATCAGCCCCAGCATTTT.